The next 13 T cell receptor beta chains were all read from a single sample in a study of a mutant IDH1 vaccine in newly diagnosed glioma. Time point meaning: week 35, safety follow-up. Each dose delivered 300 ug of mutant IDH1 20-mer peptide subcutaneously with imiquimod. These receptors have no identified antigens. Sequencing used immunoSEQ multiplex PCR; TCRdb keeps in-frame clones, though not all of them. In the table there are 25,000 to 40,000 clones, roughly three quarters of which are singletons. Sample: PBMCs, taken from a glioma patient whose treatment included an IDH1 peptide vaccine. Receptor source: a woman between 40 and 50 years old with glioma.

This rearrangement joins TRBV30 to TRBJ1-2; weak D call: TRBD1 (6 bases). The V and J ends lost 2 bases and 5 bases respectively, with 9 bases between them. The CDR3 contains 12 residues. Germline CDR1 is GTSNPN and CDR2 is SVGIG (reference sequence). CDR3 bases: TGTGCCTGGAGTCGGCAGGGGTATGGCTACACCTTC. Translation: CAWSRQGYGYTF.

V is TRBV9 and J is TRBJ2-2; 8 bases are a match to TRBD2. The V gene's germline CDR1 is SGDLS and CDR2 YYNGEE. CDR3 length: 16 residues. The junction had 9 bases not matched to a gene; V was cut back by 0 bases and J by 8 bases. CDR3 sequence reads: CASSVDSGGPFGELFF. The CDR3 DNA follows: TGTGCCAGCAGCGTAGACAGCGGGGGTCCATTTGGGGAGCTGTTTTTT.

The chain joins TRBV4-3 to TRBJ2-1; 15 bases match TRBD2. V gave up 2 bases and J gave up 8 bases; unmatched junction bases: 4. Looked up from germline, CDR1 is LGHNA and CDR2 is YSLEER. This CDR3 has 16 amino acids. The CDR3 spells CASSQWGTSGGYEQFF. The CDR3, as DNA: TGCGCCAGCAGCCAATGGGGGACTAGCGGGGGGTATGAGCAGTTCTTC.

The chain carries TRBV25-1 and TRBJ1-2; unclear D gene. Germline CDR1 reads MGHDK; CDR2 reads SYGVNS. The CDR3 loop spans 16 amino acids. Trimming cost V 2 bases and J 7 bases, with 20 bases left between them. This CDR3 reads CASSEETSGELPGYTF. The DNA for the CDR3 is TGTGCCAGCAGTGAAGAGACGTCAGGAGAGCTCCCTGGCTACACCTTC.

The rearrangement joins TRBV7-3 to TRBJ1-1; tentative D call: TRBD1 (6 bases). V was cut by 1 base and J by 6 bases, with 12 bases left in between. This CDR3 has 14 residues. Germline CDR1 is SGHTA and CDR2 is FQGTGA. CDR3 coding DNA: TGTGCCAGCAGCTTAATGGGGGGGCCCGCTGAAGCTTTCTTT. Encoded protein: CASSLMGGPAEAFF.

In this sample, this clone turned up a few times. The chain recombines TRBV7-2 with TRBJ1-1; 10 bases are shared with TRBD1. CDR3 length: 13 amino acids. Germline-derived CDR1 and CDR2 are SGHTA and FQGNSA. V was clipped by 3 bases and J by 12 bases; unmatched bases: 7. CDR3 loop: CASSFTGTGVTFF. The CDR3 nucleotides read TGTGCCAGCAGCTTTACCGGGACAGGGGTAACTTTCTTT. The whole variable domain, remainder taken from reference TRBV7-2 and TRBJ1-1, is GAGVSQSPSNKVTEKGKDVELRCDPISGHTALYWYRQSLGQGLEFLIYFQGNSAPDKSGLPSDRFSAERTGGSVSTLTIQRTQQEDSAVYLCASSFTGTGVTFFGQGTRLTVV.

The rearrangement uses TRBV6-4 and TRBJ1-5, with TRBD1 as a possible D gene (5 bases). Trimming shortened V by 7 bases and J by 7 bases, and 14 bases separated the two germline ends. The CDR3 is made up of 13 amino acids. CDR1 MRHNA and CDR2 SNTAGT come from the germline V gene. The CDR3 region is CASNVRGDQPQHF. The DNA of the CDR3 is TGTGCCAGCAATGTGCGTGGGGACCAGCCCCAGCATTTT.

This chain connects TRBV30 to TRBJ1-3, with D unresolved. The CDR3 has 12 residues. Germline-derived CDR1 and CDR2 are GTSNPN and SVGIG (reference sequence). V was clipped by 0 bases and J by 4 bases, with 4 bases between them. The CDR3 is CAWSVRGNTIYF. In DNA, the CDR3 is TGTGCCTGGAGTGTACGGGGAAACACCATATATTTT.

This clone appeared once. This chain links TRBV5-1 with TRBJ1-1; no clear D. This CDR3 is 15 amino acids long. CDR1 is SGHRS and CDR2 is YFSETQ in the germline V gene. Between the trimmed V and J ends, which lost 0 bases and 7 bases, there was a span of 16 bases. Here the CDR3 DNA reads TGCGCCAGCAGCTTGGCTGGGCCCCTGGGCAATGAAGCTTTCTTT. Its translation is CASSLAGPLGNEAFF. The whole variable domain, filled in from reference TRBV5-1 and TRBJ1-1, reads KAGVTQTPRYLIKTRGQQVTLSCSPISGHRSVSWYQQTPGQGLQFLFEYFSETQRNKGNFPGRFSGRQFSNSRSEMNVSTLELGDSALYLCASSLAGPLGNEAFFGQGTRLTVV.

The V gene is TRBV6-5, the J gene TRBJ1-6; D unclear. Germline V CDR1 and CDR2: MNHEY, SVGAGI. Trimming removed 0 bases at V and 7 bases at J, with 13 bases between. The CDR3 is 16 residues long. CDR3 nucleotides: TGTGCCAGCAGTTACTCTGGGGTAACCAGGAATTCACCCCTCCACTTT. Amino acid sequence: CASSYSGVTRNSPLHF.

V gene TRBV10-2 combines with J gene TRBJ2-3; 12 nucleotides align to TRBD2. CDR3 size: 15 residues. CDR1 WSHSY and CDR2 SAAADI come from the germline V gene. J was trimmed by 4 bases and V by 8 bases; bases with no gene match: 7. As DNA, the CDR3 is TGCGCCAGCGCCCTGACTAGCGGGGGTGCAGATACGCAGTATTTT. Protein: CASALTSGGADTQYF.

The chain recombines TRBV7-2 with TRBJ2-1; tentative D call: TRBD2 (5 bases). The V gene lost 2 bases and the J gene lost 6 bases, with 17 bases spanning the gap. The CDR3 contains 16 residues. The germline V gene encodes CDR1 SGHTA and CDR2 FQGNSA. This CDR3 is CASSLTSGATLNEQFF. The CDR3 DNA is TGTGCCAGCAGCTTAACCAGCGGAGCGACCCTCAATGAGCAGTTCTTC. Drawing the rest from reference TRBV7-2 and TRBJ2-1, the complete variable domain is GAGVSQSPSNKVTEKGKDVELRCDPISGHTALYWYRQSLGQGLEFLIYFQGNSAPDKSGLPSDRFSAERTGGSVSTLTIQRTQQEDSAVYLCASSLTSGATLNEQFFGPGTRLTVL.

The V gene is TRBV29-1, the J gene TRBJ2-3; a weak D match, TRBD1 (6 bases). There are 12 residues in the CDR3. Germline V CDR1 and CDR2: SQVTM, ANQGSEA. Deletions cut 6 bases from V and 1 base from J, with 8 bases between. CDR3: CSVRQGTDTQYF. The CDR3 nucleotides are TGCAGCGTAAGACAGGGCACAGATACGCAGTATTTT.